The subject of this entry is one T cell receptor (beta chain). It has no known antigen specificity. It has no much larger one-base neighbor in the sample; base qualities were not kept. The data belong to a study of T cell responses to AZD1222 COVID-19 vaccine (dated by TCRdb to the early 2020s). Study-wide context: A total of 233 trial participants underwent TCR sequencing, of whom 207 received two doses of AZD1222 and about 25 received two doses of the MenACWY control vaccine. Trial participants were enrolled by age into 18-55, 56-69 and 70-plus year subgroups, with roughly 160, 29 and 62 TCR-sequenced participants respectively. The full study reports these points: Vaccine-associated CD4 TCRs spanned the whole spike protein, with dominant responses in regions 160-218 and 743-854. The 56-69-year group was small, and its depth increase did not reach significance, likely because of low power. Because no samples from the day 14 peak response were available, repertoires could be characterized only after the peak T cell response. Reportedly, almost half of the unique spike-specific TCRs recognized epitopes lying outside the regions that are mutated in the B.1.351 and B.1.1.7 variants. Most participants were white British and females outnumbered males, and the authors suggested that clonal diversity may have been underestimated. Conclusions about previously exposed vaccinees are limited, since just 5 or 6 AZD1222 recipients were seropositive for SARS-CoV-2 at baseline. After two AZD1222 doses, spike-specific TCR breadth and depth were significantly higher than at day 0 and than in MenACWY recipients.

Taken with the paper, the label for time point translates to: about 28 days (+/-7) after the second vaccine dose. AZD1222 recipients whose second dose came at about 4 weeks and those whose second dose came at about 12 weeks were combined into one group, since spike-specific TCR depth and breadth did not differ between the two schedules. Samples from vaccinated people were obtained from the UK trials COV001 and COV002, which included a single-blind randomized controlled phase 2/3 trial of AZD1222 (ChAdOx1 nCoV-19) in healthy adults. For TCRbeta chain sequencing, PBMC samples from trial participants were taken at day 0 and at day 28 after the second dose. The CDR3 regions of human TCRbeta chains were subjected to immunosequencing. Turning to the authors' computational methods: TCRs in the repertoires were matched against a reference library of SARS-CoV-2-specific TCRs that had been generated with the MIRA antigen-specificity platform. Breadth was defined as the fraction of unique TCRs that were SARS-CoV-2-associated, and depth was defined as the fraction of total T cells that were SARS-CoV-2-associated. Using the MIRA data, every spike-specific TCR was mapped to the spike region that the TCR reacted to and assigned to either a CD4 or a CD8 class. Log10-transformed breadth and depth values were compared by one-way ANOVA with Sidak's multiple comparisons tests. TCRdb re-hosts the immuneACCESS table, in-frame sequences only. Its copies lack some clones; in the studies checked, an unresolved V gene accounts for under half of them, and the cause for the rest is not known. D and trimming were read from the DNA, whereas the V and J calls and clone size are those reported in that table. This sample gives about 150,000 clones in total; about nine tenths of them show up just once. Together, the top ten hold roughly 3.3% of the sample.

The germline V gene (reference sequence) yields MNHNY for CDR1 and SVGAGI for CDR2. The CDR3 has 12 amino acids, counting the end cysteine and phenylalanine. The retained sequence is limited to the CDR3, 36 bases, with the frame set at the first base. The germline V end is reduced by 6 bases and the J end by 4 bases; junction bases left unmatched: 3. This TCR was sampled from an adult who received the AZD1222 COVID-19 vaccine. Sequencing used peripheral blood, obtained 28 days after the second AZD1222 dose. The chain couples TRBV6-6 to TRBJ2-7; the junction holds 7 bases that match TRBD1. The nucleotide sequence is given as TGTGCCAGCAGGGGACAGCATTACGAGCAGTACTTC. The translation is CASRGQHYEQYF.